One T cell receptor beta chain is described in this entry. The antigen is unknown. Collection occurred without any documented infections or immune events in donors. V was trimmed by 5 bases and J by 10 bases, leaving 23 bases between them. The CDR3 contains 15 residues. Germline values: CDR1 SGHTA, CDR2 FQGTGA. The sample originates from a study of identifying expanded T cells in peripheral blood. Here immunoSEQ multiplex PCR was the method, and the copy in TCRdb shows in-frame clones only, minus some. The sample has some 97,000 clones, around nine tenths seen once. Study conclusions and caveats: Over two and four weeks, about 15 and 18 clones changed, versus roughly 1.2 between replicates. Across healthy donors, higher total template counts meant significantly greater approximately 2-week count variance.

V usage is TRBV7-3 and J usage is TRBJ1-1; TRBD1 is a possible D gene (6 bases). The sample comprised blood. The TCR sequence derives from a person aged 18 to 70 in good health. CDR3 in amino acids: CASSADRTAAGRAFF. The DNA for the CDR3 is TGTGCCAGCAGCGCAGACCGGACAGCCGCGGGGAGAGCTTTCTTT. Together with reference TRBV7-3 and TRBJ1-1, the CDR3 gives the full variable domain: GAGVSQTPSNKVTEKGKYVELRCDPISGHTALYWYRQSLGQGPEFLIYFQGTGAADDSGLPNDRFFAVRPEGSVSTLKIQRTERGDSAVYLCASSADRTAAGRAFFGQGTRLTVV.